This T cell receptor (beta chain) comes out of a study of OX40 agonist ivuxolimab in advanced cancers. About the study: Patient treatment consisted of intravenous ivuxolimab administration every 2 weeks at 0.01 to 10 mg/kg.

Method: immunoSEQ multiplex PCR; TCRdb's copy keeps in-frame clones and lacks some. The sample has about 98,000 clones; roughly nine tenths are singletons. To note about this clone: What it binds is unknown.

Broader study findings: Certain nonresponding patients likewise had low normalized T-cell clonal expansion.

Germline CDR1 SGHAT, CDR2 FQNNGV. The CDR3 length is 15 residues. Unmatched junction bases numbered 8, after V lost 5 bases and J lost 5 bases. The sequences come from CD4+ or CD8+ T cells sorted from blood, collected in a trial of the OX40 agonist ivuxolimab. The chain is built from TRBV11-2 and TRBJ2-7; TRBD2 matches 11 bases. This receptor was identified in an adult with an advanced solid tumor such as melanoma, head and neck, liver or kidney cancer. CDR3 nucleotides: TGTGCCAGCAGCCGACTAGCGGGAATGGTTAACGAGCAGTACGTC. Translation gives CASSRLAGMVNEQYV.